These 8 T cell receptor beta chains share one sample of origin, sequenced in a study of cytomegalovirus exposure and HLA in healthy donors. It was with 60 Vbeta and 13 Jbeta primers that the PCR ran. Some clones are missing from TCRdb's copy, which holds only in-frame ones; the method was immunoSEQ multiplex PCR. The sample contains around 140,000 clones, roughly 85% of which appear only once. Sequencing used PBMCs. These receptors were obtained from a man aged 35 to 55 in good health and CMV-seronegative.

The rearrangement joins TRBV7-9 to TRBJ2-3, with 8 bases fitting TRBD2. With V trimmed by 5 bases and J by 2 bases, 9 bases remained unmatched. The CDR3 is 16 residues long. The germline CDR1 and CDR2 sequences are SEHNR and FQNEAQ (reference sequence). CDR3 DNA sequence: TGTGCCAGCAGCAGAGGTCCAGCGGGAGACACAGATACGCAGTATTTT. Protein: CASSRGPAGDTDTQYF.

This chain joins TRBV7-9 and TRBJ2-1; possibly TRBD2 for D (6 bases). Trimming cost V 1 base and J 4 bases, with 8 bases left between them. The CDR3 contains 14 residues. CDR1 and CDR2 from the germline V gene are SEHNR and FQNEAQ (reference sequence). The CDR3 spells CASSLDGSYNEQFF. CDR3 sequence (DNA): TGTGCCAGCAGCTTAGACGGGAGTTACAATGAGCAGTTCTTC.

This rearrangement joins TRBV2 to TRBJ2-1; perhaps TRBD2 as D (7 bases). CDR1 SNHLY and CDR2 FYNNEI come from the germline V gene. This CDR3 has 12 residues. V dropped 6 bases and J dropped 9 bases, with 12 bases sitting between them. The CDR3 region is CASSWAGAEQFF. CDR3 nucleotide sequence: TGTGCCAGCAGCTGGGCGGGGGCTGAGCAGTTCTTC.

The chain carries TRBV7-2 and TRBJ2-7; 8 bases align to TRBD1. V dropped 4 bases and J dropped 2; count of bases not matched to a gene: 4. CDR3 length: 14 residues. CDR1 SGHTA and CDR2 FQGNSA come from the germline V gene. The CDR3 reads CASSWRQGTYEQYF. Here the CDR3 DNA reads TGTGCCAGCAGCTGGAGACAGGGGACCTACGAGCAGTACTTC.

Only a few counts were recorded for this clone. This chain connects TRBV30 to TRBJ2-1; 12 bases line up with TRBD2. The CDR3 is made up of 17 amino acids. The V segment lost 1 base and the J segment 2 bases; nucleotides outside the gene matches: 6. Germline CDR1 GTSNPN, CDR2 SVGIG (reference sequence). The CDR3 DNA follows: TGTGCCTGGAGTGGGGCTAGCGGGAGGGCCCCCTACAATGAGCAGTTCTTC. Translating gives CAWSGASGRAPYNEQFF.

CDR3 loop: CASSLVGTSSYEQYF. CDR3 DNA sequence: TGTGCCAGCAGCTTAGTGGGAACTAGCTCCTACGAGCAGTACTTC. The chain couples TRBV13 to TRBJ2-7; D is perhaps TRBD2 (5 bases). Germline CDR1 and CDR2: PRHDT and FYEKMQ (reference sequence). V lost 1 base to trimming and J lost 0 bases, with 10 bases between them. The CDR3 is made up of 15 amino acids.

DNA for the CDR3: TGTGCCTGGAGTGCAGATGAGCAGTTCTTC. Its protein product is CAWSADEQFF. The chain carries TRBV30 and TRBJ2-1; D is unclear. The CDR3 is made up of 10 amino acids. Trimming cost V 1 base and J 8 bases, with 3 bases left between them. Germline CDR1 reads GTSNPN; CDR2 reads SVGIG (reference sequence).

This chain links TRBV10-3 with TRBJ2-1; TRBD1 matches at 7 bases. The CDR3 runs to 14 residues. Germline V gene data show CDR1 as ENHRY and CDR2 as SYGVKD. The ends lost 2 bases at V and 10 bases at J; junction bases unmatched: 8. CDR3 amino acids: CAISEADRVQEQFF. CDR3 in DNA: TGTGCCATCAGTGAGGCAGACAGGGTACAGGAGCAGTTCTTC.